The clone carrying this TCR beta chain was seen just once. Antigen unknown. Its ends do not fully match the called genes, so a read error is possible. These data originate in a study of tumor-infiltrating lymphocytes in primary liver carcinoma. Across the study: The study enrolled male and female patients aged 30 to 69 years.

General study points: Tumor-adjacent and tumor-blood pairs overlapped less than tumor region pairs did. Researchers report that only about 7-24% of top clones turned up in all five tumor regions.

The researchers produced TCR beta cDNA from around 0.5 ug total RNA with a constant-region primer. ARM-PCR, slightly modified, supplied the TCR beta libraries through three nested multiplex PCR rounds. TRBV1-TRBV30 forward primers paired with a C-beta reverse primer drove the first two PCR rounds, about 10 cycles each. TCRdb reprocessed the multiplex PCR reads with MiXCR, giving one entry per CDR3 protein. The data contain under 85,000 distinct CDR3 sequences, 72% of them singletons. The source material, roughly 20-31 mg of unsorted bulk tissue, was used to co-extract RNA and DNA. The CDR3 sequence is 16 residues long. The V gene's germline CDR1 is MNHNS and CDR2 SASEGT.

This sequence joins TRBV6-1 and TRBJ2-1; 7 positions match TRBD1. The clonotype originates from a man aged 40-49 years with primary liver carcinoma and hepatitis B virus infection. Sequencing was performed on liver tumor tissue from sampling region 1. Subset given: tumor region T1, superior pole. In DNA form, the CDR3 reads TGTGCCAACAGTGCGCACCGTGACAGGGCGTACAATGAGCAGTTCTTC. The encoded protein is CANSAHRDRAYNEQFF.